This TCR beta chain was sequenced for a study of metastatic and nonmetastatic thyroid tumors. Looking at the study overall: Repertoires from blood and tumor or nodule tissue of malignant and benign thyroid patients were compared.

Study conclusions and caveats: Within blood and tumor, benign nodules reportedly had significantly lower TCR beta diversity than malignant thyroid tumors did.

Thyroid surgery took place with no prior treatment in any patient. V gave up 6 bases and J gave up 4 bases, with 12 bases separating them. CDR1 is SNHLY and CDR2 is FYNNEI in the germline V gene. The CDR3 has 14 residues. A remark on this clone: The antigen remains undetermined.

In the original workflow: A classifier of distant metastasis in papillary thyroid cancer was built from CDR3 differences (across clinicopathological groups). TCRdb reassembled clones from the PCR reads with MiXCR. TCRdb's processing, not the authors', yielded these V and J calls. The sample includes more than 10,000 clones, approximately 23% of them seen just once. The chain links TRBV2 to TRBJ2-2, with a possible D match to TRBD1 (6 bases). Sequencing was performed on adjacent normal tissue. The receptor's source is a female donor with papillary thyroid cancer or a benign thyroid nodule (not recorded which). Some clones in this sample may be carry-over from other donors' samples. The CDR3 reads CASSVQGLTGELFF. The CDR3 region has the DNA TGTGCCAGCAGCGTACAGGGCCTCACCGGGGAGCTGTTTTTT.